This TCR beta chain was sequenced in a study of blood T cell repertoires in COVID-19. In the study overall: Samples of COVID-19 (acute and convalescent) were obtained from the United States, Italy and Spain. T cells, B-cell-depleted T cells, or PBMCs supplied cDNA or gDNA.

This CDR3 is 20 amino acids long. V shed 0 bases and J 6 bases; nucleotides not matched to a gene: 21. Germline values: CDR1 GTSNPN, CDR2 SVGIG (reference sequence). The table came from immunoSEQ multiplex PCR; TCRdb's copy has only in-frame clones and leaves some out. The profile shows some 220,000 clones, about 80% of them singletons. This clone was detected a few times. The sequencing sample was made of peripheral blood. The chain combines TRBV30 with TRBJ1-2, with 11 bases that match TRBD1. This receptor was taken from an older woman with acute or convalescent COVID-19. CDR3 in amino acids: CAWSVRGQGVTTFLGDGYTF. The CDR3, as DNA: TGTGCCTGGAGTGTGCGGGGACAGGGGGTGACCACCTTCCTAGGGGATGGCTACACCTTC.